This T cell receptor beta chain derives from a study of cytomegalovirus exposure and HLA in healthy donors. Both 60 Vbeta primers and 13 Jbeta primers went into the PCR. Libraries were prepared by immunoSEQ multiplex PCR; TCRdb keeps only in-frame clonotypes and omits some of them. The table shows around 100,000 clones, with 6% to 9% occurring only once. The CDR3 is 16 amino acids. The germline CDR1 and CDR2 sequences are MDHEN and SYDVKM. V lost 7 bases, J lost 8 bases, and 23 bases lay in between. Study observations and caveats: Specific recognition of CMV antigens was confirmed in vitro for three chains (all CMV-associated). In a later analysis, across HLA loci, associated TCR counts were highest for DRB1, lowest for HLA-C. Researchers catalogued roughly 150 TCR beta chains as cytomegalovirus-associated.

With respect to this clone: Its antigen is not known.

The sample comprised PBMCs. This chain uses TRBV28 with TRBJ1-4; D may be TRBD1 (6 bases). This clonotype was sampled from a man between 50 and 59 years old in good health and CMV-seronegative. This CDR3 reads CASKKWAGGAGEKLFF. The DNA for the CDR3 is TGTGCCAGCAAGAAATGGGCGGGGGGGGCCGGAGAAAAACTGTTTTTT. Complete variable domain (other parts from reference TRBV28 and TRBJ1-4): DVKVTQSSRYLVKRTGEKVFLECVQDMDHENMFWYRQDPGLGLRLIYFSYDVKMKEKGDIPEGYSVSREKKERFSLILESASTNQTSMYLCASKKWAGGAGEKLFFGSGTQLSVL.